This T cell receptor (beta chain) derives from a study of brain metastases from non-small cell lung cancer. Note on this clone: Its specificity is not known.

Overall study findings and caveats: In approximately 60% of brain metastases, T-cell clones were expanded compared with matched primary tumors.

Trimming stripped 4 bases from V and 0 bases from J, with 15 bases between. From germline, CDR1 is LNHDA and CDR2 SQIVND (reference sequence). The CDR3 totals 16 residues. Measured with immunoSEQ multiplex PCR; TCRdb has only the in-frame clones, and not every one. The sample records 1,500 to 2,000 clones, 93% being singletons. This sequence was found in a donor at least 40 years old with non-small cell lung cancer. This chain joins TRBV19 and TRBJ1-2; D perhaps matches TRBD1 (6 bases). Sequenced sample: tissue from a brain metastasis. The CDR3 coding sequence is TGTGCCAGTAGTACTTACCGTAGGACAGCTAACTATGGCTACACCTTC. Protein: CASSTYRRTANYGYTF. Full variable domain (missing parts from reference TRBV19 and TRBJ1-2): DGGITQSPKYLFRKEGQNVTLSCEQNLNHDAMYWYRQDPGQGLRLIYYSQIVNDFQKGDIAEGYSVSREKKESFPLTVTSAQKNPTAFYLCASSTYRRTANYGYTFGSGTRLTVV.